This record concerns one TCR beta chain sequence. Its antigen remains unknown. Libraries were prepared by immunoSEQ multiplex PCR; TCRdb keeps only in-frame clonotypes and omits some of them. Of fewer than 40,000 clones in the sample, roughly 80% were seen once. This record belongs to a study of OX40 agonist ivuxolimab in advanced cancers. Study background: Patients receiving dose escalation had hepatocellular carcinoma, melanoma, renal cell or head and neck cancer. Two patients with cutaneous melanoma and one with hepatocellular carcinoma, three in total, showed partial responses.

The CDR3 length is 13 residues. V was pared by 7 bases and J by 5 bases, with 14 bases between. Germline CDR1 and CDR2: MNHNY and SVGAGI (reference sequence). Findings and limits, study-wide: Undetermined was the antigen specificity of the expanded peripheral T cells. Dose levels from 0.1 to 3.0 mg/kg saw CD4+ and CD8+ blood T cells expand clonally by week 6.

This clonotype originated in an adult with an advanced solid tumor such as melanoma, head and neck, liver or kidney cancer. The rearrangement links TRBV6-6 to TRBJ1-1; D remains unclear. The specimen was CD4+ or CD8+ T cells sorted from blood, collected in a trial of the OX40 agonist ivuxolimab. The CDR3 spells CASTQRGGTEAFF. The CDR3 DNA follows: TGTGCCAGCACCCAGCGGGGTGGTACTGAAGCTTTCTTT.